This T cell receptor beta chain is from a study of CD8+ T cells in alopecia areata. Indicated treatment: oral pan-JAK inhibitor, 5-10 mg twice daily. Reverse transcription of extracted RNA yielded cDNA, which provided the sequencing template. Sequencing was performed with immunoSEQ multiplex PCR; in TCRdb, only in-frame clones are kept and a portion is missing. The sample has about 190,000 clones, around 56% seen once. The germline V and J ends were trimmed by 4 bases and 0 bases, with 0 bases remaining between them. Germline values: CDR1 LNHDA, CDR2 SQIVND (reference sequence). The CDR3 has 11 amino acids.

This sample comprised CD4+ T cells sorted from blood, obtained at week 4, from a patient treated with tofacitinib. V usage is TRBV19 and J usage is TRBJ2-5; D gene ambiguous. The sequence derives from a human donor with alopecia areata. The chain's CDR3 is CASSNQETQYF. The DNA for the CDR3 is TGTGCCAGTAGTAACCAAGAGACCCAGTACTTC.